What follows is one T cell receptor beta chain and its context. This clone was counted between two and nine times. Its antigen is unknown. Per-base quality was not reported, and no clone a single base away is much larger than it. This specimen comes from a study of T cells in narcolepsy (dated by TCRdb to between 2018 and 2020). About the study as a whole: Patients with narcolepsy type 1 or type 2 (NT1, NT2) were enrolled in the study together with healthy control donors. The study used TCR Vbeta sequencing to track clonotypes in blood and CSF while looking for autoreactive T cells in narcolepsy patients that target self-antigens of hypocretin neurons (hypocretin, TRIB2). The study at large found these results: Patients and controls had comparable numbers of sequenced blood memory CD4+ clonotypes, averaging about 37,000 and 33,000, respectively. Certain blood memory CD4+ repertoires from patients and controls had no sequences that matched autoreactive T cell clones. Plots that compared CSF and blood CD4+ T cell clonotypes from the same patient highlighted HCRT-specific and TRIB2-specific autoreactive clonotypes. According to the report, autoreactive clonotypes were detected serially in the blood of the same patients and of different patients, but not in healthy controls.

To prepare the library, the immunoSEQ multiplex PCR assay was applied. The table was pulled from immuneACCESS by TCRdb, which kept in-frame rearrangements only. Such tables lose some clones; where checked, under half of the loss comes from unresolved V genes, and the rest has no known cause. The sample table holds over 15,000 clones, of which 80% to 90% were seen once. Of the sample, roughly 0.75% falls within the top ten clones. For TCR Vbeta sequencing, memory CD4+ T cells were sorted ex vivo from the peripheral blood of both healthy controls and narcolepsy patients. CDR1 and CDR2 are drawn from the germline V gene: SGHRS, YFSETQ. The junction shows trimming of 6 bases on V and 2 bases on J, and the gene matches do not reach 5 bases of it. The CDR3 measures 14 amino acids from cysteine to phenylalanine. The sequence is cut down to CDR3 DNA, 42 bases in frame from base 1.

The sequence was obtained from a human donor in good health. Material for sequencing was memory (CD45RA-) CD4+ T cells from blood. The sample's cell subset or site label is to be understood as: memory T cells sorted ex vivo from peripheral blood. Recombination linked TRBV5-1 to TRBJ2-7; 10 bases in between match TRBD2. The encoded CDR3 is CASNSAGGPYEQYF. The base sequence is TGCGCCAGCAATTCAGCGGGGGGGCCCTACGAGCAGTACTTC. Joined to the reference TRBV5-1 and TRBJ2-7 proteins, this CDR3 gives the full variable domain: KAGVTQTPRYLIKTRGQQVTLSCSPISGHRSVSWYQQTPGQGLQFLFEYFSETQRNKGNFPGRFSGRQFSNSRSEMNVSTLELGDSALYLCASNSAGGPYEQYFGPGTRLTVT.